This entry is about one T cell receptor beta chain. The source of the sample is a study of T-cell reconstitution after alpha-beta-depleted transplantation in children. Preparation of the TCRbeta library was carried out with unique molecular identifiers. A single record per CDR3 protein comes from TCRdb applying MiXCR to the PCR reads. The table includes 350,000 to 450,000 distinct CDR3 sequences, roughly 20% detected once. The CDR3 is 15 residues long. CDR1 and CDR2 (germline): SGDLS, YYNGEE. V lost 4 bases to trimming and J lost 1 base, with 9 bases between them. The gene calls are TRBV9 and TRBJ2-6; no reliable D call. This TCR was sampled from a human donor who donated a stem cell graft to a child with acute myeloid leukemia. The specimen comprised PBMCs from the stem cell graft donor, sampled from the stem cell graft. The CDR3 is CASSRSGSGANVLTF. The CDR3 bases are TGTGCCAGCAGCAGGTCTGGTTCTGGGGCCAACGTCCTGACTTTC.